A selection of T cell receptor beta chains follows, all from one sample in a study of blood T cell repertoires in COVID-19. Libraries were prepared by immunoSEQ multiplex PCR; TCRdb keeps only in-frame clonotypes and omits some of them. The sample yields over 95,000 clones, roughly 84% seen once. Sequencing was carried out using peripheral blood. The receptors derive from a man in his 70s with active or convalescent COVID-19. The CDR3 runs from the conserved cysteine through the conserved F or W.

v_call: TRBV24-1; cdr3_aa: CATSDPGQGASPDTQYF
v_call: TRBV9; cdr3_aa: CASSVSGGTEAFF
v_call: TRBV28; cdr3_aa: CASSPGSLNTEAFF
v_call: TRBV18; cdr3_aa: CATTPLQGENTEAFF
v_call: TRBV15; cdr3_aa: CATSTGGRSYNSPLHF
v_call: TRBV27; cdr3_aa: CASRTAGAGTDTQYF
v_call: TRBV5-1; cdr3_aa: CASSASTEPLQYF
v_call: TRBV7-3; cdr3_aa: CASSLNRLVYNEQFF
v_call: TRBV7-3; cdr3_aa: CASSLTSWDRGQYGANVLTF
v_call: TRBV3-1/TRBV3-2; cdr3_aa: CASSQELAGDTYNEQFF
v_call: TRBV7-9; cdr3_aa: CASSLSERNYGYTF
v_call: TRBV27; cdr3_aa: CASSSQGADFMNTEAFF
v_call: TRBV28; cdr3_aa: CASSLAGTPGGVGQGMYQPQHF
v_call: TRBV12-3/TRBV12-4; cdr3_aa: CASSYRVNQPQHF
v_call: TRBV3-1/TRBV3-2; cdr3_aa: CASSSRAPGNTIYF
v_call: TRBV5-1; cdr3_aa: CASSLDGTGAEQYF
v_call: TRBV4-1; cdr3_aa: CASSQPGLAGDSYNEQFF
v_call: TRBV19; cdr3_aa: CASSRRTASSSTDTQYF
v_call: TRBV9; cdr3_aa: CASSPSAGGKGGYTF
v_call: TRBV7-8; cdr3_aa: CASSLAAGGADVYGYTF
v_call: TRBV27; cdr3_aa: CASSLSYEGAKNIQYF
v_call: TRBV7-9; cdr3_aa: CASSPQGSANEKLFF
v_call: TRBV7-9; cdr3_aa: CASSLFGTGGQYYGYTF
v_call: TRBV6-5; cdr3_aa: CASRVGQGAGAFF